This record concerns one T cell receptor (beta chain) sequence. With a much larger clone just one base away, this may be a read error. From 300 to 450 ng of RNA, a library with molecular barcoded alpha/delta and beta/gamma adaptors was made. TCRdb recomputed calls from the reads with MiXCR, one row per CDR3 protein. The sample yields tens of thousands of distinct CDR3 sequences, around 13% seen once. Germline V CDR1 and CDR2: MNHNS, SASEGT. There are 14 residues in the CDR3. The V gene lost 1 base and the J gene lost 14 bases, with 15 bases spanning the gap. The entry originates in a study of read filtering for tumor transcriptome and immune sequencing.

The chain is built from TRBV6-1 and TRBJ2-6; D might be TRBD1 or TRBD2, each matching 5 bases. The clonotype was recovered from a donor at least 40 years old with multiple myeloma. Sequencing used a population of CD138-negative cells sorted from bone marrow. The CDR3 reads CASSEGDQRNILTF. The CDR3 DNA sequence: TGTGCCAGCAGTGAAGGGGACCAAAGAAACATCCTGACTTTC.